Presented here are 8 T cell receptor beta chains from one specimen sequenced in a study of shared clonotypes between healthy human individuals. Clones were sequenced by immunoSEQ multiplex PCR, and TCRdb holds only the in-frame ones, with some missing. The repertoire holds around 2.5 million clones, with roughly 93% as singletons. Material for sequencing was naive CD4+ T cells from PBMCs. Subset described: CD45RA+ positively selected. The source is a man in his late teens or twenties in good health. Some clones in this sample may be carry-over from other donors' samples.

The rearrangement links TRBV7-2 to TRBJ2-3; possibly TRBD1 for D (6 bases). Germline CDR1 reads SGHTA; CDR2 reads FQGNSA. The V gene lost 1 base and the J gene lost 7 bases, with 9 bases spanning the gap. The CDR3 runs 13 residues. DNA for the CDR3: TGTGCCAGCAGCTTAGAAGGGGGTAATACGCAGTATTTT. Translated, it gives CASSLEGGNTQYF.

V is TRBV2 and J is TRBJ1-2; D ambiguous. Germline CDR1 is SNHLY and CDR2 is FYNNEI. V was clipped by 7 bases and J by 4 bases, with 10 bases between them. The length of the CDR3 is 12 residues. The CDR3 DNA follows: TGTGCCAGCATGCCGGCCGCCTATGGCTACACCTTC. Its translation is CASMPAAYGYTF.

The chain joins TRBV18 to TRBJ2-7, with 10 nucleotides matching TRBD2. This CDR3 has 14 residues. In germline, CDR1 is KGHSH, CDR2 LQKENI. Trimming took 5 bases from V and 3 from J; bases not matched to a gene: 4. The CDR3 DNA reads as TGTGCCAGCTCAGTAGCGGGAGGCCTCTACGAGCAGTACTTC. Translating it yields CASSVAGGLYEQYF.

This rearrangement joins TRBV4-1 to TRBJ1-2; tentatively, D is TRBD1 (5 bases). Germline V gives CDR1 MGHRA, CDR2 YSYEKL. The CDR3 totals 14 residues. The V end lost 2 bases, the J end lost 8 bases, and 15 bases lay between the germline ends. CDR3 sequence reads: CASSQRQGLGGYTF. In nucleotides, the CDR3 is TGCGCCAGCAGCCAAAGGCAGGGACTGGGAGGCTACACCTTC.

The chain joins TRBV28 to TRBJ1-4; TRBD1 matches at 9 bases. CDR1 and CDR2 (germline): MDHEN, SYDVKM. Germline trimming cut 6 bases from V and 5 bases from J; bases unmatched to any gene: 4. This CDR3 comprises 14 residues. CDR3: CASRYRGRNEKLFF. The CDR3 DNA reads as TGTGCCAGCAGATACAGGGGGCGCAATGAAAAACTGTTTTTT.

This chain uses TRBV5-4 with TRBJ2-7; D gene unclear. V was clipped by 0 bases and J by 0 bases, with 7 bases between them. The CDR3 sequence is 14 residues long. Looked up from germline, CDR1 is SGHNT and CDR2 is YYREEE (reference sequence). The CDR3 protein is CASSLDYSSYEQYF. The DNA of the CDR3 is TGTGCCAGCAGCTTGGATTACAGCTCCTACGAGCAGTACTTC.

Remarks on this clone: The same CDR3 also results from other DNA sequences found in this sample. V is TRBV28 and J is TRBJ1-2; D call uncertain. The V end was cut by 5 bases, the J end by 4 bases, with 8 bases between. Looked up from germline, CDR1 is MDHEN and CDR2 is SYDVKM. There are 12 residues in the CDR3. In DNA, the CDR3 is TGTGCCAGCAGTCTGCCGGGCTATGGCTACACCTTC. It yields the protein CASSLPGYGYTF.

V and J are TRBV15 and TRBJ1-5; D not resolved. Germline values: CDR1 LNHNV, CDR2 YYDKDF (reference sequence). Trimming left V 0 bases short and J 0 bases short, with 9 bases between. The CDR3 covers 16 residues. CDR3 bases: TGTGCCACCAGCAGAGACCCACCGTATAGCAATCAGCCCCAGCATTTT. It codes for CATSRDPPYSNQPQHF. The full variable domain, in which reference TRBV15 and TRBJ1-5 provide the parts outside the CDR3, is DAMVIQNPRYQVTQFGKPVTLSCSQTLNHNVMYWYQQKSSQAPKLLFHYYDKDFNNEADTPDNFQSRRPNTSFCFLDIRSPGLGDTAMYLCATSRDPPYSNQPQHFGDGTRLSIL.